The 31 T cell receptor beta chains below come from one sample, sequenced in a study of T cell responses to AZD1222 COVID-19 vaccine. TCRdb keeps only in-frame clones here, not all; method: immunoSEQ multiplex PCR. This table has under 130,000 clones, about 88% appearing once. The sample in question was peripheral blood, obtained on day 0 of AZD1222 vaccination. Receptors originate from an adult in good health.

The chain combines TRBV19 with TRBJ1-5; no firm D call. This CDR3 has 13 amino acids. The germline V and J ends were trimmed by 3 bases and 0 bases, with 3 bases remaining between them. The germline gives CDR1 LNHDA, CDR2 SQIVND (reference sequence). This chain's CDR3 is CASSMGSNQPQHF. As DNA, the CDR3 is TGTGCCAGTAGTATGGGTAGCAATCAGCCCCAGCATTTT.

This sequence joins TRBV28 and TRBJ2-6; TRBD1 is a possible D gene (5 bases). This CDR3 region has 15 residues. Trimming removed 7 bases from V and 0 bases from J, with 10 bases in between. Looked up from germline, CDR1 is MDHEN and CDR2 is SYDVKM. The CDR3 DNA follows: TGTGCCAGCACCTTGACAGACTCTGGGGCCAACGTCCTGACTTTC. Translating gives CASTLTDSGANVLTF.

The chain has TRBV19 and TRBJ2-1; weak D call: TRBD1 (5 bases). The CDR3 runs 12 residues. Trimming stripped 6 bases from V and 12 bases from J, with 15 bases between. CDR1 LNHDA and CDR2 SQIVND come from the germline V gene (reference sequence). CDR3 in amino acids: CASSNQGYGQFF. CDR3 DNA sequence: TGTGCCAGTAGCAATCAGGGTTACGGGCAGTTCTTC.

To note about this clone: Other DNA sequences within the sample encode an identical CDR3. This chain uses TRBV7-2 with TRBJ2-5; 13 bases line up with TRBD2. Germline loops: CDR1 SGHTA, CDR2 FQGNSA. Trimming cost V 3 bases and J 5 bases; bases outside gene matches: 6. The CDR3 contains 16 residues. CDR3 loop: CASSLALAGGRETQYF. Written as DNA, the CDR3 is TGTGCCAGCAGCTTGGCACTAGCGGGAGGGCGGGAGACCCAGTACTTC.

CDR3 sequence: CATSAVGELFF. DNA of the CDR3: TGTGCCACCAGTGCGGTCGGGGAGCTGTTTTTT. J is TRBJ2-2 and V is TRBV24-1; no firm D call. The CDR3 is 11 amino acids. In germline, CDR1 is KGHDR, CDR2 SFDVKD. The germline V and J ends were trimmed by 5 bases and 7 bases, with 4 bases remaining between them.

The chain links TRBV28 to TRBJ1-5; TRBD1 aligns across 8 bases. The trim removed 6 bases at V and 9 bases at J, leaving 13 bases unmatched. The CDR3 covers 15 residues. Per the germline V gene, CDR1 is MDHEN and CDR2 is SYDVKM. CDR3 region: CASSTVRQGNAPQHF. The CDR3 nucleotides are TGTGCCAGCAGCACCGTCCGACAGGGGAACGCGCCCCAGCATTTT. The full variable domain, rest sourced from reference TRBV28 and TRBJ1-5, is DVKVTQSSRYLVKRTGEKVFLECVQDMDHENMFWYRQDPGLGLRLIYFSYDVKMKEKGDIPEGYSVSREKKERFSLILESASTNQTSMYLCASSTVRQGNAPQHFGDGTRLSIL.

This clone was counted between two and nine times. The rearrangement links TRBV20-1 to TRBJ1-1; TRBD1 matches 8 bases. The CDR3 spans 14 residues. Germline CDR1 is DFQATT and CDR2 is SNEGSKA (reference sequence). Trimming removed 3 bases from V and 7 bases from J; junction bases left unmatched: 10. Here the CDR3 reads CSASQGAIPIEAFF. In nucleotides, the CDR3 is TGCAGTGCTAGTCAGGGGGCGATCCCTATTGAAGCTTTCTTT.

This clone was detected only once. This chain links TRBV25-1 with TRBJ2-1; 11 positions match TRBD2. The CDR3 spans 17 residues. V trimming: 1 base; J trimming: 8 bases; junction bases outside the gene matches: 10. Per the germline V gene, CDR1 is MGHDK and CDR2 is SYGVNS. As DNA, the CDR3 is TGTGCCAGCAGTGAATTCTCCGGGGGACTAGCGGACGATGAGCAGTTCTTC. Translated, it gives CASSEFSGGLADDEQFF.

The chain carries TRBV28 and TRBJ2-1, with 7 bases identical to TRBD1. In germline, CDR1 is MDHEN, CDR2 SYDVKM. The junction had 14 bases not matched to a gene; V was cut back by 7 bases and J by 8 bases. The CDR3 spans 15 residues. In nucleotides, the CDR3 is TGTGCCAGCACCCCCCCGAGGGGGCGAAGGTATGAGCAGTTCTTC. It yields the protein CASTPPRGRRYEQFF.

The chain uses TRBV2 and TRBJ2-3; D may be TRBD1 (6 bases). Germline values: CDR1 SNHLY, CDR2 FYNNEI. CDR3 length: 12 amino acids. Trimming pared 6 bases from V and 6 bases from J, leaving 10 bases between. CDR3 sequence reads: CASREQGDTQYF. CDR3 nucleotides: TGTGCCAGCAGGGAGCAGGGGGATACGCAGTATTTT.

The chain uses TRBV7-8 and TRBJ2-2; D ambiguous. CDR3 size: 16 residues. Looked up from germline, CDR1 is SGHVS and CDR2 is FQNEAQ. The V and J ends lost 4 bases and 1 base respectively, with 13 bases between them. The DNA of the CDR3 is TGTGCCAGCAGCTCCCGGGTGGGAAGGAACACCGGGGAGCTGTTTTTT. Translation: CASSSRVGRNTGELFF. Drawing the rest from reference TRBV7-8 and TRBJ2-2, the complete variable domain is GAGVSQSPRYKVAKRGQDVALRCDPISGHVSLFWYQQALGQGPEFLTYFQNEAQLDKSGLPSDRFFAERPEGSVSTLKIQRTQQEDSAVYLCASSSRVGRNTGELFFGEGSRLTVL.

The chain combines TRBV7-2 with TRBJ2-5, with unresolved D. Trimming took off 3 bases at V and 0 bases at J, with 5 bases between the two ends. The CDR3 has 13 amino acids. Germline values: CDR1 SGHTA, CDR2 FQGNSA. CDR3 DNA sequence: TGTGCCAGCAGCTTCGCACACCAAGAGACCCAGTACTTC. Translating gives CASSFAHQETQYF.

CDR3: CASSLGREQPQHF. CDR3 sequence (DNA): TGTGCCAGCAGTTTAGGGAGGGAACAGCCCCAGCATTTT. The chain recombines TRBV28 with TRBJ1-5; D is undetermined. The V end was cut by 2 bases, the J end by 7 bases, with 9 bases between. The CDR3 covers 13 residues. Germline-derived CDR1 and CDR2 are MDHEN and SYDVKM.

This sequence joins TRBV5-1 and TRBJ2-1, with 10 bases aligning to TRBD2. The CDR3 is made up of 17 amino acids. Trimming took 3 bases from V and 7 from J; bases not matched to a gene: 13. CDR1 and CDR2 (germline): SGHRS, YFSETQ. The CDR3 sequence: CASSWGVLAGVTNEQFF. DNA for the CDR3: TGCGCCAGCAGCTGGGGGGTCCTAGCGGGAGTTACGAATGAGCAGTTCTTC.

The chain employs TRBV15 and TRBJ2-3; D gene unclear. Trimming shortened V by 3 bases and J by 4 bases, and 5 bases separated the two germline ends. The CDR3 contains 12 residues. CDR1 and CDR2 (germline): LNHNV, YYDKDF (reference sequence). Here the CDR3 DNA reads TGTGCCACCAGCAGTGCCTCAGATACGCAGTATTTT. Residues: CATSSASDTQYF.

This sequence joins TRBV7-9 and TRBJ1-2; the D gene is possibly TRBD1 (6 bases). Trimming cost V 5 bases and J 2 bases, with 9 bases left between them. This CDR3 region has 13 residues. The germline V gene encodes CDR1 SEHNR and CDR2 FQNEAQ (reference sequence). The CDR3 spells CASSTGGNYGYTF. As DNA, the CDR3 is TGTGCCAGCAGCACCGGGGGCAACTATGGCTACACCTTC.

This clone was detected ten times or more. The V and J genes are TRBV25-1 and TRBJ2-7; 9 positions match TRBD1. The germline gives CDR1 MGHDK, CDR2 SYGVNS. Unmatched junction bases numbered 6, after V lost 5 bases and J lost 4 bases. The CDR3 length is 14 residues. CDR3 sequence reads: CASSPTGGFYEQYF. The CDR3 DNA is TGTGCCAGCAGTCCGACAGGGGGGTTTTACGAGCAGTACTTC.

V and J are TRBV12-3 or TRBV12-4 and TRBJ2-7; the D gene is possibly TRBD1 (5 bases). The length of the CDR3 is 11 residues. V gave up 7 bases and J gave up 3 bases, with 7 bases separating them. In DNA, the CDR3 is TGTGCCAGCAAGGGGTTCTACGAGCAGTACTTC. Amino acid sequence: CASKGFYEQYF.

V gene TRBV7-2 combines with J gene TRBJ2-3; 10 bases agree with TRBD1. Germline CDR1 and CDR2: SGHTA and FQGNSA. This CDR3 comprises 14 residues. The ends lost 11 bases at V and 3 bases at J; junction bases unmatched: 8. CDR3 region: CAGRDRGGTDTQYF. The CDR3 DNA follows: TGTGCCGGGCGGGACAGGGGTGGAACAGATACGCAGTATTTT.

The V call is TRBV29-1, the J call TRBJ1-3; 10 bases are a match to TRBD1. The V and J ends lost 5 bases and 2 bases, in that order; junction bases with no gene match: 3. Germline CDR1 is SQVTM and CDR2 is ANQGSEA. The CDR3 totals 14 residues. In DNA, the CDR3 is TGCAGCGTTCCGGGACAGGGGACTGGAAACACCATATATTTT. This translates into CSVPGQGTGNTIYF.

The gene calls are TRBV7-9 and TRBJ2-5, with 8 bases lining up with TRBD1. CDR1 and CDR2 from the germline V gene are SEHNR and FQNEAQ (reference sequence). With V trimmed by 7 bases and J by 4 bases, 14 bases remained unmatched. The CDR3 sequence is 16 residues long. The CDR3 DNA reads TGTGCCAGCAACCATCAGGGGGCAGGGGGGCGAGAGACCCAGTACTTC. Amino acids: CASNHQGAGGRETQYF.

The V gene is TRBV29-1, the J gene TRBJ2-7, with 8 nucleotides matching TRBD2. The germline V gene has CDR1 SQVTM and CDR2 ANQGSEA. V shed 5 bases, J shed 5 bases, and the junction held 5 bases outside the gene matches. The CDR3 length is 12 residues. The CDR3 here is CSVRGGLNEQYF. The DNA for the CDR3 is TGCAGCGTTCGCGGGGGGCTGAACGAGCAGTACTTC.

Concerning this clone itself: The sample contains more than one DNA sequence encoding this CDR3. The chain employs TRBV12-3 or TRBV12-4 and TRBJ2-5; no clear D. This CDR3 region has 11 residues. V lost 3 bases to trimming and J lost 3 bases, with 2 bases between them. DNA of the CDR3: TGTGCCAGCAGTTTCGAAGAGACCCAGTACTTC. This codes for CASSFEETQYF.

The chain links TRBV7-2 to TRBJ2-7, with 7 bases identical to TRBD2. After removal of 5 bases from V and 0 bases from J, the junction contained 4 bases not matched to a gene. Germline V gene lookup returns CDR1 SGHTA and CDR2 FQGNSA. The CDR3 length is 14 residues. This chain's CDR3 is CASSPQRDSYEQYF. CDR3 sequence (DNA): TGTGCCAGCAGCCCGCAGCGGGACTCCTACGAGCAGTACTTC.

J is TRBJ2-2 and V is TRBV15; D remains ambiguous. Germline lookup yields CDR1 LNHNV and CDR2 YYDKDF (reference sequence). V was clipped by 5 bases and J by 5 bases, with 15 bases between them. The CDR3 totals 15 residues. The CDR3 sequence: CATSPPLLETGELFF. The DNA for the CDR3 is TGTGCCACCAGCCCCCCGTTGCTGGAAACCGGGGAGCTGTTTTTT.

This sequence joins TRBV3-1 (or the pseudogene TRBV3-2) and TRBJ2-1, with 9 bases matching TRBD2. The V and J ends lost 1 base and 6 bases, in that order; junction bases with no gene match: 4. The germline V gene encodes CDR1 LGHDT and CDR2 YNNKEL (reference sequence). The CDR3 is made up of 15 amino acids. The CDR3 loop is CASSQGTSVFNEQFF. CDR3 bases: TGTGCCAGCAGCCAAGGGACTAGCGTCTTCAATGAGCAGTTCTTC.

The rearrangement uses TRBV7-9 and TRBJ1-4; D not certain. Germline CDR1 and CDR2: SEHNR and FQNEAQ (reference sequence). The CDR3 runs 15 residues. V was clipped by 8 bases and J by 1 base, with 14 bases between them. CDR3 sequence: CASHPLPLTNEKLFF. The CDR3 nucleotides read TGTGCCAGCCACCCCCTGCCACTAACTAATGAAAAACTGTTTTTT.

V is TRBV28 and J is TRBJ2-1, with TRBD2 matching over 7 bases. V was clipped by 6 bases and J by 2 bases; unmatched bases: 7. Germline V gene data show CDR1 as MDHEN and CDR2 as SYDVKM. The CDR3 extends over 15 amino acids. The CDR3 DNA sequence: TGTGCCAGCAGATCGGGGGGTCTCGCCTACAATGAGCAGTTCTTC. Residues: CASRSGGLAYNEQFF.

The J gene is TRBJ2-3, the V gene TRBV7-2; D not resolved. The V and J ends lost 5 bases and 4 bases respectively, with 13 bases between them. This CDR3 contains 14 residues. Looked up from germline, CDR1 is SGHTA and CDR2 is FQGNSA. The CDR3 region is CASSSTLGPDTQYF. For the CDR3, the DNA is TGTGCCAGCAGCAGCACTCTAGGCCCAGATACGCAGTATTTT.

V is TRBV6-5 and J is TRBJ2-5, with D maybe TRBD2 (6 bases). Germline V gene sequence: CDR1 MNHEY, CDR2 SVGAGI. V shed 5 bases and J shed 5 bases, with 12 bases lying between them. CDR3 length: 13 amino acids. As DNA, the CDR3 is TGTGCCAGCAGTCCCCTACTAGCCGAGACCCAGTACTTC. It translates to CASSPLLAETQYF.

The genes are TRBV27 and TRBJ2-3; the match to TRBD2 covers 7 bases. V lost 6 bases and J lost 4; bases outside the gene matches: 16. Germline CDR1 and CDR2: MNHEY and SMNVEV (reference sequence). CDR3 size: 17 residues. CDR3 residues: CASSPYMGGPRADTQYF. CDR3 in DNA: TGTGCCAGCAGCCCGTATATGGGAGGGCCGAGAGCAGATACGCAGTATTTT.